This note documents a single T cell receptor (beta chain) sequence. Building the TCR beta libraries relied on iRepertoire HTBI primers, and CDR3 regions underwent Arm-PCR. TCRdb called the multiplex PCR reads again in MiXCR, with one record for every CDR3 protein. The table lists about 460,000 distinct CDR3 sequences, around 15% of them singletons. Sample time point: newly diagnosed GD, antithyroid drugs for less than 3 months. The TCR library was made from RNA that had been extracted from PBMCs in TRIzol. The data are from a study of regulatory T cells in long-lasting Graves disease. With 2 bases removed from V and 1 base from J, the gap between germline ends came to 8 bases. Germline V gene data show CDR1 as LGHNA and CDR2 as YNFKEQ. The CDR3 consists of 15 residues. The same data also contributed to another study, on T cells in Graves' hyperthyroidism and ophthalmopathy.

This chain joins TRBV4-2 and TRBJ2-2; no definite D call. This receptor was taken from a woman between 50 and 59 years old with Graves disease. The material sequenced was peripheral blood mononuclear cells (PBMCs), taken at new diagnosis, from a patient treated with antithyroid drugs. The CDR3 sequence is CASSQFDGNTGELFF. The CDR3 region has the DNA TGTGCCAGCAGCCAATTTGACGGGAACACCGGGGAGCTGTTTTTT.